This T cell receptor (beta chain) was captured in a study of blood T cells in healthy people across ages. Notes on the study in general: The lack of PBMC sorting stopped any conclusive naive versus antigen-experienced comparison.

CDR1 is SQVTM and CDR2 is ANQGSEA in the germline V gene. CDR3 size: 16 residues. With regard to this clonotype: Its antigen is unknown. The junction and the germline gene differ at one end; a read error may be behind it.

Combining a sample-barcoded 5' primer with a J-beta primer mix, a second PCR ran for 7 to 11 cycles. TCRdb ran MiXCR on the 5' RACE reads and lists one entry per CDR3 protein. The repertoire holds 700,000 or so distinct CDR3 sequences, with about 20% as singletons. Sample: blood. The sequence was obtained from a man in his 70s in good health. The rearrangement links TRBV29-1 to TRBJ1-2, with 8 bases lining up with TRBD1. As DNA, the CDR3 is TGCAGCGTTTGGACAGGGAAAAGGGAGGGTAACTATGGCTACGCCTTC. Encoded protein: CSVWTGKREGNYGYAF.